This record looks at one T cell receptor (beta chain) sequence and its context. CDR3 length: 13 amino acids. Trimming removed 6 bases at V and 1 base at J, with 9 bases between. Looked up from germline, CDR1 is MNHEY and CDR2 is SVGEGT. Profiled with immunoSEQ multiplex PCR; TCRdb holds only in-frame clones, not every one. The sample has around 80,000 clones, around nine tenths seen once. These data come from a study of T cell responses to AZD1222 COVID-19 vaccine. V usage is TRBV6-2 or TRBV6-3 and J usage is TRBJ1-1; D remains ambiguous. The receptor was isolated from an adult in good health. Sample: peripheral blood, taken on day 0 of AZD1222 vaccination. CDR3 in amino acids: CASSLPANTEAFF. In DNA form, the CDR3 reads TGTGCCAGCAGCCTCCCAGCGAACACTGAAGCTTTCTTT.